The present TCR beta chain was sequenced within a study of technical replicates of blood from several donors. TCRdb's table, derived via immunoSEQ multiplex PCR, lists solely in-frame clones and lacks some. The sample holds 75,000 to 100,000 clones; 94% are singletons and the top ten take 0.35% to 0.4%. This CDR3 comprises 15 residues. V was pared by 2 bases and J by 3 bases, with 13 bases between. Germline V gives CDR1 SGHDT, CDR2 YYEEEE. The chain combines TRBV5-6 with TRBJ2-3, with D possibly being TRBD2 (6 bases). The source material was T cells isolated from PBMCs. The receptor's source is a human donor in good health. The CDR3 sequence: CASSFPGDETDTQYF. The CDR3 region has the DNA TGTGCCAGCAGCTTTCCGGGAGATGAAACAGATACGCAGTATTTT.